These 20 T cell receptor beta chains originate from one sample sequenced in a study of preoperative IRX-2 immunotherapy in early breast cancer. Specified treatment: preoperative locoregional IRX-2 cytokine immunotherapy. This table comes from immunoSEQ multiplex PCR, and its TCRdb copy is limited to in-frame clones, with some not included. The sample lists under 30,000 clones, 75% to 90% occurring once. Sequencing was performed on tumor tissue, taken after IRX-2 immunotherapy. Source of these receptors: a human donor with breast cancer.

V usage is TRBV27 and J usage is TRBJ1-4; 8 bases align to TRBD1. Germline V lookup: CDR1 MNHEY, CDR2 SMNVEV (reference sequence). V lost 6 bases to trimming and J lost 4 bases; unmatched junction nucleotides: 4. The CDR3 consists of 14 residues. The CDR3 region has the DNA TGTGCCAGCAGAACAGGGGGTAGTAATGAAAAACTGTTTTTT. This gives the protein CASRTGGSNEKLFF.

This rearrangement joins TRBV5-4 to TRBJ2-1; maybe TRBD1 (6 bases). The CDR3 spans 14 residues. V shed 2 bases and J shed 6 bases, with 12 bases lying between them. Germline CDR1 is SGHNT and CDR2 is YYREEE (reference sequence). CDR3 protein: CASSLQGLRNEQFF. In DNA, the CDR3 is TGTGCCAGCAGCTTACAGGGCTTGCGCAATGAGCAGTTCTTC.

V gene TRBV5-1 combines with J gene TRBJ2-1; 7 positions match TRBD1. This CDR3 is 13 amino acids long. The germline V gene has CDR1 SGHRS and CDR2 YFSETQ. V was pared by 0 bases and J by 10 bases, with 4 bases of the junction left unmatched. DNA for the CDR3: TGCGCCAGCAGCTTGGCTGGGACAGCAGAGCAGTTCTTC. It codes for CASSLAGTAEQFF.

Concerning this clone: A junction end diverges from the germline sequence, so it may reflect a read error. This rearrangement joins TRBV29-1 to TRBJ2-6; perhaps D is TRBD1 or TRBD2 (5 bases each). This CDR3 region has 14 residues. Per germline, CDR1 SQVTM and CDR2 ANQGSEA. CDR3 in amino acids: CSVGGSTGVNVLTF. The DNA for the CDR3 is TGCAGCGTTGGGGGGAGCACTGGGGTCAACGTCCTGACTTTC.

The chain carries TRBV6-1 and TRBJ2-6; no definite D call. From germline, CDR1 is MNHNS and CDR2 SASEGT. This CDR3 spans 16 amino acids. V was trimmed by 3 bases and J by 0 bases, leaving 9 bases between them. CDR3 sequence reads: CASSDGPSSGANVLTF. The CDR3 nucleotides are TGTGCCAGCAGTGATGGACCGAGCTCTGGGGCCAACGTCCTGACTTTC.

This chain connects TRBV7-8 to TRBJ1-1; D not certain. The CDR3 is 12 residues long. The V gene's germline CDR1 is SGHVS and CDR2 FQNEAQ. The V gene lost 1 base and the J gene lost 7 bases, with 7 bases spanning the gap. CDR3 DNA: TGTGCCAGCAGCTTAGAACAACGTGAAGCTTTCTTT. Its translation is CASSLEQREAFF.

The chain employs TRBV5-1 and TRBJ1-5; TRBD1 matches at 7 bases. Germline assignment: CDR1 SGHRS and CDR2 YFSETQ. V shed 4 bases, J shed 4 bases, and the junction held 8 bases outside the gene matches. The CDR3 totals 15 residues. The DNA of the CDR3 is TGCGCCAGCAGCCGGACCGGGACAGAAAATCAGCCCCAGCATTTT. It codes for CASSRTGTENQPQHF.

This chain uses TRBV10-1 with TRBJ2-7; weak D call: TRBD1 (6 bases). V gave up 6 bases and J gave up 0 bases, with 15 bases separating them. The CDR3 length is 15 residues. Looked up from germline, CDR1 is WNHNN and CDR2 is SYGVQD (reference sequence). This CDR3 is CASSSGTLSSYEQYF. CDR3 nucleotides: TGCGCCAGCAGCTCCGGGACACTGAGCTCCTACGAGCAGTACTTC.

The chain employs TRBV7-9 and TRBJ1-2; 9 positions match TRBD1. CDR1 SEHNR and CDR2 FQNEAQ come from the germline V gene (reference sequence). The trim removed 4 bases at V and 8 bases at J, leaving 5 bases unmatched. This CDR3 has 13 amino acids. CDR3 DNA sequence: TGTGCCAGCAGCTGGACAGGGGACGAGGGCTACACCTTC. Its protein product is CASSWTGDEGYTF. Using reference TRBV7-9 and TRBJ1-2 for the parts outside the CDR3, the full variable domain is DTGVSQNPRHKITKRGQNVTFRCDPISEHNRLYWYRQTLGQGPEFLTYFQNEAQLEKSRLLSDRFSAERPKGSFSTLEIQRTEQGDSAMYLCASSWTGDEGYTFGSGTRLTVV.

This clone occurred a few times. The rearrangement links TRBV2 to TRBJ1-2, with a tentative D call TRBD1 (5 bases). Looked up from germline, CDR1 is SNHLY and CDR2 is FYNNEI. The V end was cut by 1 base, the J end by 4 bases, with 16 bases between. The length of the CDR3 is 16 residues. The CDR3 DNA sequence: TGTGCCAGCAGTGAAGGGCGACAGCCTCTCCGCTATGGCTACACCTTC. Protein product: CASSEGRQPLRYGYTF.

The gene calls are TRBV5-6 and TRBJ2-3; a possible D gene is TRBD2 (6 bases). This CDR3 has 14 residues. CDR1 is SGHDT and CDR2 is YYEEEE in the germline V gene. Trimming removed 4 bases from V and 3 bases from J, with 12 bases in between. In DNA, the CDR3 is TGTGCCAGCAGCAACCGACTAGGTACAGATACGCAGTATTTT. Its translation is CASSNRLGTDTQYF.

A single count supports this clone. The rearrangement uses TRBV5-4 and TRBJ1-1; 8 bases map to TRBD1. Germline V lookup: CDR1 SGHNT, CDR2 YYREEE (reference sequence). The trim removed 4 bases at V and 6 bases at J, leaving 20 bases unmatched. The CDR3 is 18 amino acids. Here the CDR3 DNA reads TGTGCCAGCAGCCCTCCGCCAGGGGGCCTCTCCGGGCACTCTGAAGCTTTCTTT. The encoded protein is CASSPPPGGLSGHSEAFF.

The rearrangement joins TRBV5-1 to TRBJ2-7; D ambiguous. CDR3 length: 14 residues. The V end was cut by 6 bases, the J end by 7 bases, with 20 bases between. CDR1 is SGHRS and CDR2 is YFSETQ in the germline V gene. CDR3 nucleotide sequence: TGCGCCAGCAACCCGGACGGCCGGACCGGTGAGCAGTACTTC. It specifies CASNPDGRTGEQYF.

The rearrangement uses TRBV6-5 and TRBJ1-1; no firm D call. V dropped 4 bases and J dropped 1 base, with 13 bases sitting between them. The CDR3 is 15 amino acids. Germline V gene sequence: CDR1 MNHEY, CDR2 SVGAGI. CDR3 coding DNA: TGTGCCAGCAGTTTTGATTTGCTCGGGAACACTGAAGCTTTCTTT. Amino acids: CASSFDLLGNTEAFF.

The V gene is TRBV11-2, the J gene TRBJ2-7; 12 bases agree with TRBD2. V lost 4 bases, J lost 3 bases, and 10 bases stayed unmatched. The length of the CDR3 is 17 residues. Germline values: CDR1 SGHAT, CDR2 FQNNGV. CDR3 sequence: CASSYSGLAGLNYEQYF. The CDR3 coding sequence is TGTGCCAGCAGCTACTCGGGACTAGCGGGCCTAAACTACGAGCAGTACTTC.

The J gene is TRBJ2-7, the V gene TRBV12-5; a weak D match, TRBD1 (6 bases). The CDR3 spans 17 residues. Germline assignment: CDR1 LGHNT and CDR2 FRNRAP. V dropped 6 bases and J dropped 4 bases, with 25 bases sitting between them. CDR3 residues: CASGLFSWGRVGYEQYF. The DNA of the CDR3 is TGTGCTAGTGGCCTCTTCTCTTGGGGGCGCGTAGGTTACGAGCAGTACTTC.

The chain recombines TRBV4-1 with TRBJ2-3; 10 bases are shared with TRBD1. V dropped 4 bases and J dropped 1; count of bases not matched to a gene: 11. The CDR3 length is 18 residues. Germline CDR1 MGHRA, CDR2 YSYEKL. For the CDR3, the DNA is TGCGCCAGCAGCCGCGCGGCCGGGACAGGGGCTGGCACAGATACGCAGTATTTT. It encodes CASSRAAGTGAGTDTQYF.

The chain joins TRBV27 to TRBJ2-1, with 9 bases identical to TRBD1. The CDR3 consists of 17 residues. Germline values: CDR1 MNHEY, CDR2 SMNVEV (reference sequence). Germline trimming cut 2 bases from V and 0 bases from J; bases unmatched to any gene: 5. Written as DNA, the CDR3 is TGTGCCAGCAGTTTAGGGGGGACAGGGTTCTCCTACAATGAGCAGTTCTTC. Encoded protein: CASSLGGTGFSYNEQFF.

This clone was picked up one time. The gene calls are TRBV11-2 and TRBJ2-7; no definite D call. Germline V CDR1 and CDR2: SGHAT, FQNNGV. V dropped 4 bases and J dropped 3 bases, with 7 bases sitting between them. This CDR3 is built from 12 residues. The CDR3: CASSSTFYEQYF. In nucleotides, the CDR3 is TGTGCCAGCAGCTCGACGTTCTACGAGCAGTACTTC.

This clone was observed a few times. This chain joins TRBV6-1 and TRBJ2-5, with TRBD1 matching over 7 bases. Looked up from germline, CDR1 is MNHNS and CDR2 is SASEGT. V was clipped by 2 bases and J by 4 bases; unmatched bases: 10. The CDR3 is 16 residues long. The CDR3 spells CASSERGPQAGETQYF. In DNA form, the CDR3 reads TGTGCCAGCAGTGAAAGGGGGCCTCAGGCTGGAGAGACCCAGTACTTC.